In this sample, the clone carrying this T cell receptor (beta chain) turned up many times. Time point: patch test 2, 6 weeks after DPC sensitization. The treatment: therapeutic diphenylcyclopropenone sensitization with weekly scalp DPC. Alopecia patients between 18 and 70 years old and suitable for DPC were used as donors. The data stem from a study of human T cells and chemical hapten exposure. Study information: Per-sample variation in TCR yield stemmed mainly from small pooled library volume differences.

Each CDR3 protein gets one entry after TCRdb re-called the RACE reads with MiXCR. This table has approximately 120,000 distinct CDR3 sequences, 9% to 9.5% appearing once. Losses at the gene ends were 6 bases for V and 3 bases for J; bases not matched to a gene: 2. CDR3 length equals 15 residues. CDR1 MNHEY and CDR2 SVGEGT come from the germline V gene. The chain carries TRBV6-2 or TRBV6-3 and TRBJ2-1; 13 bases fit TRBD2. The source was whole blood, collected in connection with sensitization to the hapten diphenylcyclopropenone (DPC). The TCR originated in a woman aged 35 to 49 with alopecia areata. Some clones in this sample may be carry-over from other donors' samples. The CDR3 DNA sequence: TGTGCCAGCAGCACTAGCGGGGGGGGCTACAATGAGCAGTTCTTC. Its translation: CASSTSGGGYNEQFF.